This TCR beta chain is drawn from a study of blood T cell repertoires in COVID-19. The wider study: Italy, Spain and the United States were the sources of the convalescent and acute COVID-19 samples. The cDNA or gDNA used as material had been derived from T cells, B-cell-depleted T cells, or PBMCs.

TCRdb's table, derived via immunoSEQ multiplex PCR, lists solely in-frame clones and lacks some. The sample lists about 270,000 clones, approximately 89% seen once, with over 2% in the top ten. The germline V gene has CDR1 LGHDT and CDR2 YNNKEL (reference sequence). The CDR3 runs 17 residues. V lost 0 bases to trimming and J lost 1 base; unmatched junction nucleotides: 4. V and J are TRBV3-1 (or the pseudogene TRBV3-2) and TRBJ2-2, with 8 bases that match TRBD2. The sequence came from a woman aged 45-60 years with acute or convalescent COVID-19. The specimen sequenced was peripheral blood. For the CDR3, the DNA is TGTGCCAGCAGCCAAGATCTAACTAGCGGGAACACCGGGGAGCTGTTTTTT. It encodes CASSQDLTSGNTGELFF.